This TCR beta chain was sequenced for a study of cytomegalovirus exposure and HLA in healthy donors (dated by TCRdb to the late 2010s). A note on the overall study: According to an earlier analysis of 587 of the donors, about 179 million T cells yielded 100 million or so unique TCR beta sequences and roughly 280 Gb of sequence data. Rather than using new phenotypic data, the later analysis identified candidate immune exposures from TCR beta sequences and from how often those sequences occurred across donors. The study combined high-throughput TCR immunosequencing, statistical association of individual TCRs with disease status, and machine learning to predict cytomegalovirus infection status. A later analysis re-examined previously published TCR beta repertoires from 500 to 700 donors and added high-resolution HLA genotyping to investigate patterns of TCR occurrence. An early release covering 550 to 700 HLA-typed donors comprised approximately 290 gigabases of sequencing data and 65 million to 100 million unique TCR sequences. Besides the first cohort of around 700 subjects, a separate validation cohort made up of 120 different subjects was used. Genome-wide SNP genotypes for about 65% of the roughly 700 donors were used in a later genetic analysis, which treated that subset as a discovery cohort. The study aimed to test whether cataloging public T cell receptors could reveal signatures of past pathogen exposure. HLA typing included class I and class II loci at four-digit resolution. Among around 400 genotyped donors of the cohort, an average of around 250,000 unique TCR beta nucleotide sequences was sequenced per donor, of which about 19% were non-productive. Every repertoire in the discovery cohort had been generated on one and the same sequencing platform. The genetic ancestry cluster associated with self-reported Caucasian donors included about four fifths of the roughly 380 genotyped donors. Alongside the repertoire data, information on donor age, sex, ethnicity and CMV serostatus was compiled. An earlier analysis of roughly 600 of the donors used high-throughput TCR beta sequencing to judge whether each TCR beta V gene segment behaved as functional or pseudogenic. The number of typed donors differed by locus: about 620-640 for A, B, C, DRB1 and DQB1; approximately 540 for DQA1; 606 for DPA1; and about 450 for DPB1. Four to six DR-DQ haplotypes were handled as single units for association and clustering, since linkage in the cohort was strong. The study profiled the T cell repertoires of more than 500 subjects by immunosequencing and related them to cytomegalovirus serostatus. Findings and caveats that apply to the study as a whole: According to a later analysis, most CMV-associated TCR beta chains appeared to be HLA-restricted, and the HLA associations seemed to be driven largely by CMV exposure. At a false discovery rate of 0.05, a later analysis linked 15,000 to 20,000 TCR beta sequences to specific HLA alleles. The presence/absence analyses assumed that sequencing depth was roughly uniform across donors, and that assumption may not be true. A group of highly shared sequence variants was considered likely to be a technical artifact of the sequencing pipeline. A total of 150 to 200 TCR beta chains were listed by the study as associated with cytomegalovirus. A further reported finding was that TCR beta sequences accurately predicted the HLA-A and HLA-B alleles for most subjects in the first cohort. Correlated functional status among segregating V segments might reflect linkage disequilibrium, but an unknown experimental factor could not be ruled out. Because the 87-base-pair reads could not distinguish some IMGT-functional V segments, including TRBV6-2 and TRBV6-3, those segments were excluded. Because counts were too low, seventeen rarely observed V segments, including chromosome 9 orphons, were excluded from the earlier analysis of roughly 580 of the donors. When HLA alleles, especially DR and DQ, strongly co-occurred, TCR associations were difficult to assign to individual alleles. In both the original and validation cohorts, the classifier was reported to diagnose cytomegalovirus status with high specificity and sensitivity. Because some donors lacked HLA typing at each locus, the association tests relied only on the typed subset. In a later analysis, several top co-occurrence clusters were reported to appear linked to parvovirus B19, influenza, CMV and Epstein-Barr virus. Immune exposure information for the cohort was limited to CMV serostatus. Compared with the approximately 710-donor mean, donors in an Asian-associated ancestry cluster had fewer N-insertions in productive TCRs, according to a later genetic analysis. A few of the identified cytomegalovirus-associated TCR beta chains were confirmed in vitro to be specific for cytomegalovirus antigens. Most TCR sequences were observed very rarely across donors, whereas some public TCRs were present in many individuals. In an earlier analysis of roughly 560 of the donors, most TCR beta V segments were observed in productive rearrangements about 87% or about 30% of the time, broadly matching IMGT annotations. In a later analysis, the rate of TCR association differed among HLA loci, with DRB1 alleles having the most associated TCRs and HLA-C alleles having the fewest. The cohort was sequenced for TCR beta chains only, and without alpha or paired-chain data the features that could be detected were limited. The authors suggested that the approach could potentially be generalized to other disease states and immunological phenotypes. V-gene and J-gene trimming of TCR beta chains was associated with a missense DCLRE1C variant in a later genetic analysis, and the association was replicated in an independent cohort. Compared with equally common non-associated chains, HLA-associated TCR beta chains in a later analysis were more clonally expanded and had lower generation probabilities.

The cohort consisted of 650 to 850 healthy bone marrow donors. At the time of sampling, all cohort members were nominally healthy, though unrecorded immune exposures were likely present. The donor tested CMV seronegative, placing the donor among the 352 seronegative members of the cohort. Every donor gave a peripheral blood sample, and the peripheral blood mononuclear cells from that sample were used for TCR beta sequencing. Genomic DNA was extracted from the blood cell samples with the Qiagen DNeasy Blood Extraction Kit. Comments on this clone: No cognate antigen has been identified for it. The sample holds no much larger clone one base away, and base qualities are not on file.

Ends trimmed: V by 5 bases, J by 7 bases; bases unmatched to a gene: 5. As encoded in the germline V gene (reference sequence), CDR1 is WNHNN while CDR2 is SYGVQD. The CDR3 has 14 amino acids, counting the end cysteine and phenylalanine. The CDR3 DNA has 42 bases and is translated from base 1. Libraries were made using the immunoSEQ multiplex PCR assay. For the multiplex PCR, a mixture combining 60 forward primers for TCR Vbeta segments and 13 reverse primers for TCR Jbeta segments was used. Amplification of the CDR3 region of rearranged TCR beta genes was performed with a multiplex PCR assay on genomic DNA. Amplified TCR beta libraries were sequenced as 87-base-pair reads on the Illumina HiSeq System. Regarding the original processing steps: In a later analysis, roughly 80 million unique TCR beta chains were counted across the 690 or so repertoires, and roughly 11 million of these chains were shared by at least two donors. Raw reads were error-corrected and collapsed into unique sequences by a nearest-neighbor algorithm in which closely related sequences were merged to remove PCR and sequencing errors. V, D and J gene segments were assigned by aligning CDR3 sequences to IMGT reference sequences. For a sequence to be retained, a match of at least six nucleotides was required to both a V gene segment and a J gene segment. A rearrangement counted as productive if the CDR3 had no stop codons and remained in frame with V and J, and every other rearrangement counted as non-productive. Following IMGT convention, CDR3 was defined as the stretch from the second conserved V-encoded cysteine up to the conserved J-encoded phenylalanine. Sequences without an unambiguous match to a single V gene segment were excluded from the earlier analysis of 500 to 700 of the donors. In an earlier analysis of 587 of the donors, V segments were called functional above 56.7% productive rearrangements and were called segregating when the between-donor standard deviation exceeded 5%. A statistical classification framework was built to diagnose cytomegalovirus status from the catalog of TCR beta chain sequences. A later analysis assigned V and J genes by comparing TCR nucleotide sequences with IMGT/GENE-DB human TR gene sequences. A later analysis assigned CDR3 sequences and most-parsimonious VDJ recombination scenarios with the TCRdist pipeline. A later analysis defined each TCR beta chain by its CDR3 amino acid sequence plus V-gene family, and excluded reads lacking a unique V-gene family. In a later analysis, 550 to 650 highly shared, low-generation-probability nucleotide sequences were removed to address suspected cross-contamination and a sequencing artifact. In a later analysis, a clonal expansion index was calculated for each public chain from normalized within-repertoire ranks of inferred template counts. In a later analysis, generation probabilities were computed with a VDJ recombination model fitted to out-of-frame rearrangements, and the resulting probabilities were checked against IGoR. In a later analysis, hypergeometric tests were used to score TCR-TCR, TCR-HLA and TCR-CMV co-occurrence, with a repertoire-size bias correction applied to TCR pairs. A later analysis estimated false discovery rates by permuting HLA or CMV assignments 20 times. In a later analysis, co-occurring TCRs were grouped with DBSCAN, and TCRdist sequence similarity was added when clustering was performed within HLA-allele-positive subsets. Co-occurrence clustering excluded repertoires with fewer than 30,000 or more than 120,000 public chains, plus five with anomalous nucleotide sharing. As stored in TCRdb, this immuneACCESS dataset retains in-frame rearrangements with V and J assigned. A fraction of the clones does not appear; measured against another copy, unresolved V genes explain less than half of the discrepancy, and the remainder lacks a known reason. V, J and clone size reflect that table, while D and trimming were determined from the DNA. Present in this sample are about 180,000 clones, 79% of which were seen just once. 0.69% of the sample is held by the ten biggest clonotypes.

This chain is built from TRBV10-1 and TRBJ1-4, with 9 bases matching TRBD1. Sequencing was done on a sample of PBMCs. The sequence came from a woman aged 40 to 50 in good health and CMV-seronegative. The DNA sequence reads TGCGCCAGCAGTTCCGGGACAGGGAGTGAAAAACTGTTTTTT. It translates to CASSSGTGSEKLFF.